The text below deals with one T cell receptor beta chain. What it recognizes is unknown. The sample originates from a study of cytomegalovirus exposure and HLA in healthy donors. Findings of the study overall: Cytomegalovirus association was listed for under 200 TCR beta chains. A few CMV-associated chains proved CMV antigen-specific in vitro.

The CDR3 spans 14 residues. Looked up from germline, CDR1 is LNHDA and CDR2 is SQIVND (reference sequence). The V end was cut by 3 bases, the J end by 6 bases, with 12 bases between. Clones were sequenced by immunoSEQ multiplex PCR, and TCRdb holds only the in-frame ones, with some missing. The data contain about 260,000 clones, 90% of them seen just once; the ten biggest clones take up around 3.1%. This sequence originates from a woman in her 30s in good health and CMV-seronegative. Sequencing was performed on PBMCs. The chain has TRBV19 and TRBJ1-5; a weak D match, TRBD1 (5 bases). In DNA form, the CDR3 reads TGTGCCAGTAGTATCTCCGGGGGAGGTCAGCCCCAGCATTTT. Amino acids: CASSISGGGQPQHF.